What follows are 25 T cell receptor beta chains derived from one specimen sequenced in a study of blood T cell repertoires in COVID-19. The assay was immunoSEQ multiplex PCR, and TCRdb's table has in-frame clones only and misses some. The table lists nearly 250,000 clones, almost 85% of them singletons, with 9.1% in the top ten. Sequenced: PBMCs or T cells enriched from blood (not recorded which). The receptors derive from a woman aged 45 to 65 with acute COVID-19.

The rearrangement uses TRBV5-8 and TRBJ2-1; TRBD2 aligns across 8 bases. The germline V gene has CDR1 SGHTS and CDR2 YDEGEE. The length of the CDR3 is 15 residues. The trim removed 9 bases at V and 0 bases at J, leaving 8 bases unmatched. CDR3 in DNA: TGTGCCACCCCGGGGCGGGGGGTCTCCTACAATGAGCAGTTCTTC. It specifies CATPGRGVSYNEQFF.

In its sample, this clone was seen once. As DNA, the CDR3 is TGTGCCATCGCACAGGGGGCTTTTGGGTCTGAAGCTTTCTTT. Translated, it gives CAIAQGAFGSEAFF. The chain is built from TRBV10-3 and TRBJ1-1, with TRBD1 matching 9 bases. The J segment lost 6 bases and the V segment lost 8 bases, leaving 10 bases of the junction unmatched. CDR1 is ENHRY and CDR2 is SYGVKD in the germline V gene. This CDR3 has 14 amino acids.

This clone has just a few counts. CDR3 residues: CASSSRDRGLYGYTF. The CDR3, as DNA: TGTGCCAGCAGCTCTCGGGACAGGGGGCTCTATGGCTACACCTTC. The chain combines TRBV13 with TRBJ1-2, with TRBD1 matching 12 bases. CDR3 length equals 15 residues. Germline lookup yields CDR1 PRHDT and CDR2 FYEKMQ (reference sequence). The trim removed 4 bases at V and 4 bases at J, leaving 4 bases unmatched.

This clone was seen just once. The chain carries TRBV2 and TRBJ1-4; the D is unclear. Trimming cost V 8 bases and J 8 bases, with 9 bases left between them. The length of the CDR3 is 11 residues. Germline assignment: CDR1 SNHLY and CDR2 FYNNEI. The CDR3 DNA reads TGTGCCAGCTCGTTATCGGAAAAACTGTTTTTT. This encodes CASSLSEKLFF.

The table lists this clone with a count of one. The CDR3 DNA is TGTGCCATCAGACAGGCACACGGGACTGAAGCTTTCTTT. This gives the protein CAIRQAHGTEAFF. The chain recombines TRBV10-3 with TRBJ1-1; tentative D call: TRBD1 (5 bases). V was trimmed by 6 bases and J by 5 bases, leaving 13 bases between them. CDR1 is ENHRY and CDR2 is SYGVKD in the germline V gene. This CDR3 contains 13 residues.

The DNA for the CDR3 is TGTGCCAGCAGCCCTAAAGAGAGAAACTCTGGGGCCAACGTCCTGACTTTC. As protein: CASSPKERNSGANVLTF. The chain employs TRBV11-2 and TRBJ2-6; D ambiguous. The CDR3 runs 17 residues. Between the trimmed V and J ends, which lost 5 bases and 0 bases, there was a span of 14 bases. Germline CDR1 and CDR2: SGHAT and FQNNGV.

V and J are TRBV6-5 and TRBJ2-3; 8 bases align to TRBD2. J was trimmed by 4 bases and V by 11 bases; bases with no gene match: 14. The CDR3 is 15 residues long. Germline V CDR1 and CDR2: MNHEY, SVGAGI. In DNA form, the CDR3 reads TGTGCCTGTCGACTGAGCGGGGGTCCCCCAGATACGCAGTATTTT. It specifies CACRLSGGPPDTQYF.

The rearrangement joins TRBV27 to TRBJ1-3, with D tentatively TRBD1 (6 bases). V lost 6 bases, J lost 0 bases, and 12 bases lay in between. In germline, CDR1 is MNHEY, CDR2 SMNVEV (reference sequence). This CDR3 contains 15 residues. In DNA form, the CDR3 reads TGTGCCAGCAGACTGACAGGCCTCTCTGGAAACACCATATATTTT. Protein sequence: CASRLTGLSGNTIYF.

This chain uses TRBV7-2 with TRBJ1-2; possibly TRBD1 for D (6 bases). Germline V CDR1 and CDR2: SGHTA, FQGNSA. The CDR3 length is 14 residues. Trimming removed 5 bases from V and 2 bases from J, with 12 bases in between. CDR3 sequence: CASSGRTGNYGYTF. CDR3 DNA: TGTGCCAGCAGCGGACGCACAGGGAACTATGGCTACACCTTC.

The gene calls are TRBV19 and TRBJ2-7, with 9 bases fitting TRBD2. V was pared by 5 bases and J by 4 bases, with 21 bases of the junction left unmatched. This CDR3 is built from 19 residues. The germline CDR1 and CDR2 sequences are LNHDA and SQIVND (reference sequence). CDR3 in amino acids: CASSSRTAGNSGGLYEQYF. The CDR3 DNA reads as TGTGCCAGTAGTTCCCGGACTGCTGGGAATAGCGGGGGCCTATACGAGCAGTACTTC.

This clone was seen only once. This chain joins TRBV19 and TRBJ1-2; 7 bases align to TRBD1. The length of the CDR3 is 16 residues. CDR1 is LNHDA and CDR2 is SQIVND in the germline V gene (reference sequence). V lost 1 base and J lost 8; bases outside the gene matches: 13. As DNA, the CDR3 is TGTGCCAGTAGTATAGCGGGGGACAGTCTTACCTACGGCTACACCTTC. Its protein product is CASSIAGDSLTYGYTF.

This clone has just one count. The chain is built from TRBV25-1 and TRBJ1-4, with 8 bases fitting TRBD1. In germline, CDR1 is MGHDK, CDR2 SYGVNS. V was clipped by 4 bases and J by 7 bases; unmatched bases: 8. This CDR3 contains 15 residues. As DNA, the CDR3 is TGTGCCAGCAGTGTTCCAGGGGGCCTAAGTGAAAAACTGTTTTTT. Its translation: CASSVPGGLSEKLFF.

The rearrangement uses TRBV21-1 and TRBJ2-5; the table's D call of TRBD2 was not tested on the DNA. TRBV21-1 is a known pseudogene. The CDR3 spans 15 residues. The CDR3 reads CATPFNFEHQETQYF. CDR3 bases: TGTGCCACGCCTTTTAATTTTGAGCACCAAGAGACCCAGTACTTC.

The V call is TRBV9, the J call TRBJ2-1; 7 nucleotides agree with TRBD2. This CDR3 spans 16 amino acids. The trim removed 0 bases at V and 3 bases at J, leaving 6 bases unmatched. Germline V gene data show CDR1 as SGDLS and CDR2 as YYNGEE. The CDR3 DNA reads as TGTGCCAGCAGCGTAGCTAGGGAGCGGGGCTACAATGAGCAGTTCTTC. It translates to CASSVARERGYNEQFF.

V usage is TRBV9 and J usage is TRBJ2-6; tentative D call: TRBD1 (6 bases). V shed 6 bases and J shed 0 bases, with 22 bases lying between them. The CDR3 is 19 residues long. Germline V gene data show CDR1 as SGDLS and CDR2 as YYNGEE. Here the CDR3 reads CASTEGQGSPISGANVLTF. The DNA of the CDR3 is TGTGCCAGCACCGAGGGGCAGGGGTCACCTATCTCTGGGGCCAACGTCCTGACTTTC.

With regard to this clone: Its ends do not fully match the called genes, so a read error is possible. The rearrangement links TRBV3-1 (or the pseudogene TRBV3-2) to TRBJ1-4; 7 nucleotides match TRBD1. The germline V gene has CDR1 LGHDT and CDR2 YNNKEL (reference sequence). This CDR3 comprises 12 residues. Here the CDR3 DNA reads TGTGCCAGCAGCCCCCGGGACAGCGAGCCCTTCTTT. This codes for CASSPRDSEPFF.

This clone was picked up a small number of times. The rearrangement links TRBV7-2 to TRBJ2-3; 9 bases fit TRBD2. CDR3 length: 15 amino acids. In germline, CDR1 is SGHTA, CDR2 FQGNSA. Germline trimming cut 1 base from V and 2 bases from J; bases unmatched to any gene: 1. The CDR3 coding sequence is TGTGCCAGCAGCTTAGAGCGGGGGGACACAGATACGCAGTATTTT. Translated: CASSLERGDTDTQYF.

The CDR3 nucleotides read TGTGCCAGCAGCCTCCCAAGGGGCTATGGCTACACCTTC. It yields the protein CASSLPRGYGYTF. The chain carries TRBV11-3 and TRBJ1-2; D may be TRBD1 (5 bases). V gave up 5 bases and J gave up 4 bases, with 11 bases separating them. The CDR3 is made up of 13 amino acids. CDR1 is SGHNT, CDR2 YENEEA, per germline.

This chain joins TRBV4-2 and TRBJ1-4, with D possibly TRBD1 on 5 matching bases. V lost 1 base and J lost 7, with 13 bases in between. Per germline, CDR1 LGHNA and CDR2 YNFKEQ. The CDR3 runs to 15 residues. CDR3 sequence reads: CASSQGVTAPEKLFF. CDR3 DNA: TGTGCCAGCAGCCAAGGCGTGACAGCTCCTGAAAAACTGTTTTTT.

The chain is built from TRBV6-2 or TRBV6-3 and TRBJ1-1, with no clear D. CDR3 size: 14 residues. V was clipped by 0 bases and J by 11 bases, with 16 bases between them. From germline, CDR1 is MNHEY and CDR2 SVGEGT. CDR3 in DNA: TGTGCCAGCAGTTACTCGAGTCAGCTACAGACGGCTTTCTTT. It translates to CASSYSSQLQTAFF.

V is TRBV7-2 and J is TRBJ2-1, with 12 bases identical to TRBD2. The CDR3 is 15 residues long. The germline V gene encodes CDR1 SGHTA and CDR2 FQGNSA. V was pared by 5 bases and J by 4 bases, with 3 bases of the junction left unmatched. The chain's CDR3 is CASSKTSGGYNEQFF. CDR3 nucleotides: TGTGCCAGCAGCAAGACTAGCGGGGGATACAATGAGCAGTTCTTC.

This clone was observed once. The chain has TRBV2 and TRBJ1-5, with D unclear. The CDR3 has 15 amino acids. V lost 1 base and J lost 4, with 11 bases in between. Looked up from germline, CDR1 is SNHLY and CDR2 is FYNNEI. This CDR3 is CASSEGRESNQPQHF. In DNA form, the CDR3 reads TGTGCCAGCAGTGAAGGCCGGGAAAGTAATCAGCCCCAGCATTTT.

This chain links TRBV6-5 with TRBJ2-1, with 8 bases fitting TRBD2. CDR1 is MNHEY, CDR2 SVGAGI, per germline. The CDR3 covers 15 residues. The junction had 11 bases not matched to a gene; V was cut back by 6 bases and J by 7 bases. The CDR3 DNA reads as TGTGCCAGCAGGCTCCGGGGGGGCCAGGGAAATGAGCAGTTCTTC. Translating it yields CASRLRGGQGNEQFF.

V usage is TRBV4-1 and J usage is TRBJ1-1; 10 bases agree with TRBD1. Germline V gene lookup returns CDR1 MGHRA and CDR2 YSYEKL. CDR3 length: 14 amino acids. With V trimmed by 6 bases and J by 6 bases, 7 bases remained unmatched. The CDR3 is CASRAGTGVPEAFF. CDR3 coding DNA: TGCGCCAGCAGGGCCGGGACAGGGGTTCCTGAAGCTTTCTTT.

This clone was counted between two and nine times. The chain joins TRBV3-1 (or the pseudogene TRBV3-2) to TRBJ1-1; D gene ambiguous. CDR1 is LGHDT, CDR2 YNNKEL, per germline (reference sequence). Trimming left V 4 bases short and J 0 bases short, with 9 bases between. This CDR3 spans 14 amino acids. The CDR3 loop is CASSPGGLNTEAFF. CDR3 nucleotide sequence: TGTGCCAGCAGCCCCGGAGGTTTGAACACTGAAGCTTTCTTT.